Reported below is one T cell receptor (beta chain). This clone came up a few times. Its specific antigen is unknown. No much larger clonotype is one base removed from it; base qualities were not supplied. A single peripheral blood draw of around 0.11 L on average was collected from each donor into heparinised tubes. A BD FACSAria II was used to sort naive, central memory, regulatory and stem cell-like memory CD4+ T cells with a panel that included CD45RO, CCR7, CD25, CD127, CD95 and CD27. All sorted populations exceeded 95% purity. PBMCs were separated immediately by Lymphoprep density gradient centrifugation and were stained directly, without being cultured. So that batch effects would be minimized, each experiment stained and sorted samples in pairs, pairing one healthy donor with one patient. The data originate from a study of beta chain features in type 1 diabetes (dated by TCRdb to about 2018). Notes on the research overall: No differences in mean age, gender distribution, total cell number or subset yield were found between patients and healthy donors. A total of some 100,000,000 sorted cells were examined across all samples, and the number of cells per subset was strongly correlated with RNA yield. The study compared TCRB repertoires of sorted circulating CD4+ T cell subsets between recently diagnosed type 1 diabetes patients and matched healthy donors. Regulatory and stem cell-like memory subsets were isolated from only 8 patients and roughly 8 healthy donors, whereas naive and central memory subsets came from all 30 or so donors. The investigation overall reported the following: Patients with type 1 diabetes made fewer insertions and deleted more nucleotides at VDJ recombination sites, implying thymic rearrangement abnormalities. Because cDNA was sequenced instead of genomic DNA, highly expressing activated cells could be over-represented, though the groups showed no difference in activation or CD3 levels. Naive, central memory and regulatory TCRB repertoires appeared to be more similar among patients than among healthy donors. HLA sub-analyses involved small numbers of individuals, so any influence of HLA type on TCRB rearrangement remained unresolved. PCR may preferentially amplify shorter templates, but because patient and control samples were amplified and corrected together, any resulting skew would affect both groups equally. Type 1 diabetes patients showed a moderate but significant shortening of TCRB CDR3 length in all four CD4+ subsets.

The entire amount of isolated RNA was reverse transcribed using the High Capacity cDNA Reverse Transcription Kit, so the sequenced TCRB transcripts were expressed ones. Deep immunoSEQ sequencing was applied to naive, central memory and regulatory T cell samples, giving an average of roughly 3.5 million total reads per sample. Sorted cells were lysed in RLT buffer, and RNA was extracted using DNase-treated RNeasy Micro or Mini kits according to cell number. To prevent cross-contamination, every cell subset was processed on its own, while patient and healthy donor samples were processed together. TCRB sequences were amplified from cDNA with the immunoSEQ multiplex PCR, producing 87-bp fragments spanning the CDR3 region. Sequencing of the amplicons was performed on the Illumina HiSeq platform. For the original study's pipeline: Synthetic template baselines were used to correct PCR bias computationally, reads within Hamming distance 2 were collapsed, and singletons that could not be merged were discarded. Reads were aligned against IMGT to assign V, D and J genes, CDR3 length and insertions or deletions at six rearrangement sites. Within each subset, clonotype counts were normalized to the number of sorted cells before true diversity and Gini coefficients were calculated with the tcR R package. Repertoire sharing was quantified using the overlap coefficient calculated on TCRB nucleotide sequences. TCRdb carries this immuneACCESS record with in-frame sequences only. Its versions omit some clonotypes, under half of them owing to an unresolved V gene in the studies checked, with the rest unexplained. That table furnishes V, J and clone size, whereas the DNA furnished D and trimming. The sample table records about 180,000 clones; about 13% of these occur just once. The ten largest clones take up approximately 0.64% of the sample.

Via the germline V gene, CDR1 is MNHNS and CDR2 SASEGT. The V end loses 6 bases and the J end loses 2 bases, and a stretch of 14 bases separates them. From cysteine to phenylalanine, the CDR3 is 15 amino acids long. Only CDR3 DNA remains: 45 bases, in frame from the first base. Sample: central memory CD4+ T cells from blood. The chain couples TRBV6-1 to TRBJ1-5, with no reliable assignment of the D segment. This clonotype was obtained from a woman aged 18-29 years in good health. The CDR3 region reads CASRPVRERNQPQHF. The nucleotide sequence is TGTGCCAGCAGACCCGTGAGAGAGCGCAATCAGCCCCAGCATTTT.